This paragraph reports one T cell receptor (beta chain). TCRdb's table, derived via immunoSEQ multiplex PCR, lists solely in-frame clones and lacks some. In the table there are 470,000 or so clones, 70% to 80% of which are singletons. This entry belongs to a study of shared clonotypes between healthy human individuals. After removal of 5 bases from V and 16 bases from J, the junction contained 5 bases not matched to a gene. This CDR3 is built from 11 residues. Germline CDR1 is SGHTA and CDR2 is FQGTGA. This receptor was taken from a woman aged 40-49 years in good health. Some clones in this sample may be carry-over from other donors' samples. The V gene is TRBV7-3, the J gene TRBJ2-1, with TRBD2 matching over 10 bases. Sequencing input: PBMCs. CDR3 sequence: CASSQGTSVFF. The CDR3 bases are TGTGCCAGCAGCCAAGGGACTAGCGTATTCTTC.